These T cell receptor beta chains were read from a single sample in a study of CD8 T cells in Susac syndrome. TCRdb re-called the immunoSEQ multiplex PCR reads through MiXCR, storing one row per CDR3 protein. The table lists around 200,000 distinct CDR3 sequences, around 95% of them singletons. The sequencing sample was made of CD4+ T cells from PBMCs. The receptors stem from a human donor with Susac syndrome. Both conserved end residues are trimmed from each CDR3. Fields, in order: V gene, D gene, CDR3 protein. A D gene is named only where the DNA matches it firmly.

v_gene: TRBV10-3
d_gene: TRBD1
CDR3aa: AITQIPGQLNTEAF

v_gene: TRBV4-1
d_gene: -
CDR3aa: ASKPPGRRETQY

v_gene: TRBV7-2
d_gene: -
CDR3aa: ASTPRGGPGPQH

v_gene: TRBV6-5
d_gene: TRBD1
CDR3aa: ASRRTGQGGNIQY

v_gene: TRBV20-1
d_gene: -
CDR3aa: SANSGEDQPQH

v_gene: TRBV30
d_gene: TRBD2
CDR3aa: AWSIRIAGGVDTQY

v_gene: TRBV5-1
d_gene: -
CDR3aa: ASSSNPPRDPYEQY

v_gene: TRBV20-1
d_gene: -
CDR3aa: SARDIRSTDTQY

v_gene: TRBV20-1
d_gene: TRBD2
CDR3aa: SASGGGRTDTQY

v_gene: TRBV29-1
d_gene: TRBD1
CDR3aa: SVGGQGWEQY

v_gene: TRBV19
d_gene: -
CDR3aa: ASMRQATSYGYT

v_gene: TRBV28
d_gene: TRBD2
CDR3aa: ASSVPAGGNNEQF

v_gene: TRBV6-5
d_gene: -
CDR3aa: ASRNRVFDEQF

v_gene: TRBV12-3/TRBV12-4
d_gene: -
CDR3aa: ASSLALGQHYEQY

v_gene: TRBV12-3/TRBV12-4
d_gene: TRBD1
CDR3aa: ASSLLGTVGEAF

v_gene: TRBV20-1
d_gene: -
CDR3aa: SARARKGSDTEAF

v_gene: TRBV20-1
d_gene: TRBD2
CDR3aa: SASIAGPRYEQY

v_gene: TRBV5-6
d_gene: -
CDR3aa: ASSLAVGQPQH

v_gene: TRBV10-2
d_gene: -
CDR3aa: ASSESATQAF

v_gene: TRBV30
d_gene: -
CDR3aa: AWSHGRNTEAF

v_gene: TRBV14
d_gene: TRBD1
CDR3aa: ASSYRQGRSYEQY

v_gene: TRBV5-1
d_gene: -
CDR3aa: ASSLVFEPGPNSPLH

v_gene: TRBV20-1
d_gene: -
CDR3aa: SATGDGPTGELF

v_gene: TRBV15
d_gene: -
CDR3aa: ATSRGHGNTEAF

v_gene: TRBV6-2/TRBV6-3
d_gene: TRBD2
CDR3aa: ASSFPTSGWTDEQF

v_gene: TRBV5-4
d_gene: -
CDR3aa: ASNLDTYYGYT

v_gene: TRBV7-9
d_gene: -
CDR3aa: ASSSGGRETQY

v_gene: TRBV12-3/TRBV12-4
d_gene: TRBD2
CDR3aa: ASSPLPRGDSYEQY

v_gene: TRBV5-1
d_gene: -
CDR3aa: ASSWTAVSYNEQF

v_gene: TRBV12-3/TRBV12-4
d_gene: TRBD2
CDR3aa: ASSLGGRGETQY

v_gene: TRBV2
d_gene: -
CDR3aa: ASSDYGNYGYT

v_gene: TRBV15
d_gene: TRBD1
CDR3aa: ATSRGGGGSPLH

v_gene: TRBV29-1
d_gene: -
CDR3aa: SVVLRTQGLY

v_gene: TRBV28
d_gene: TRBD1
CDR3aa: ASSYDRGNQPQH

v_gene: TRBV29-1
d_gene: TRBD1
CDR3aa: SVGAGGINQPQH

v_gene: TRBV12-3/TRBV12-4
d_gene: -
CDR3aa: ASSPRTGSNQPQH

v_gene: TRBV30
d_gene: TRBD1
CDR3aa: AWSVSSGGRETQY

v_gene: TRBV20-1
d_gene: TRBD2
CDR3aa: SAQNRLAGGLAYEQY

v_gene: TRBV30
d_gene: TRBD1
CDR3aa: AWSVDRGVSGYT

v_gene: TRBV6-5
d_gene: -
CDR3aa: ASSYRQVSTDTQY

v_gene: TRBV13
d_gene: -
CDR3aa: ASSLGLGGNYGYT

v_gene: TRBV28
d_gene: -
CDR3aa: ASANGEANYGYT

v_gene: TRBV30
d_gene: TRBD1
CDR3aa: AWSSSRGRVVDEKLF

v_gene: TRBV6-6
d_gene: TRBD1
CDR3aa: ASSKGAGDNEQF

v_gene: TRBV3-1
d_gene: -
CDR3aa: ASSHSGEQY

v_gene: TRBV18
d_gene: -
CDR3aa: ASSPTGLPAEQY

v_gene: TRBV24-1
d_gene: -
CDR3aa: ATSDSGTDYGYT